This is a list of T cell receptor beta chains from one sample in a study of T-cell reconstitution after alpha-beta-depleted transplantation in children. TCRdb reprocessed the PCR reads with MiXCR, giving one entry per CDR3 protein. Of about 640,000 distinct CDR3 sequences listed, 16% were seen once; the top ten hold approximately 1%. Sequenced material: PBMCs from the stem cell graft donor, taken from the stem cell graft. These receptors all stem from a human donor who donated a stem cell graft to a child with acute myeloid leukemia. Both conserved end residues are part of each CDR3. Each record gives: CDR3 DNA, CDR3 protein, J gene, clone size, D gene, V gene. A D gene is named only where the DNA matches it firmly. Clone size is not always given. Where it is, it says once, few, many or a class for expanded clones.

CDR3nt: TGTGCCAGCACCCCCTTGCAGGACTCCTACAATGAGCAGTTCTTC
CDR3aa: CASTPLQDSYNEQFF
j_gene: TRBJ2-1
abundance: NA
d_gene: NA
v_gene: TRBV28

CDR3nt: TGTGCCATCAGTGAGTCAAGTGGAGTAGGGAACACTGAAGCTTTCTTT
CDR3aa: CAISESSGVGNTEAFF
j_gene: TRBJ1-1
abundance: many
d_gene: NA
v_gene: TRBV10-3

CDR3nt: TGCAGTGCTAGAGCGAGCGGGGACTACAATGAGCAGTTCTTC
CDR3aa: CSARASGDYNEQFF
j_gene: TRBJ2-1
abundance: many
d_gene: TRBD2
v_gene: TRBV20-1

CDR3nt: TGTGCCAGCAGTTTAGATCCAACCGGGGAGCTGTTTTTT
CDR3aa: CASSLDPTGELFF
j_gene: TRBJ2-2
abundance: many
d_gene: NA
v_gene: TRBV12-3/TRBV12-4

CDR3nt: TGTGCCAGCAGCGCTGGGACAGGGACCGGGGAGCTGTTTTTT
CDR3aa: CASSAGTGTGELFF
j_gene: TRBJ2-2
abundance: NA
d_gene: TRBD1
v_gene: TRBV9

CDR3nt: TGTGCCACCAGTGATTTAGACCATAACTATGGCTACACCTTC
CDR3aa: CATSDLDHNYGYTF
j_gene: TRBJ1-2
abundance: NA
d_gene: NA
v_gene: TRBV24-1

CDR3nt: TGTGCCAGCAGCCTTCAGGGGGCTGAGTACTATGGCTACACCTTC
CDR3aa: CASSLQGAEYYGYTF
j_gene: TRBJ1-2
abundance: NA
d_gene: TRBD1
v_gene: TRBV11-1

CDR3nt: TGCAGTGCTAGGATTGGACGAAACACTGAAGCTTTCTTT
CDR3aa: CSARIGRNTEAFF
j_gene: TRBJ1-1
abundance: many
d_gene: NA
v_gene: TRBV20-1

CDR3nt: TGCAGCGTTGAAAAGGACTCTGGGGCCAACGTCCTGACTTTC
CDR3aa: CSVEKDSGANVLTF
j_gene: TRBJ2-6
abundance: many
d_gene: NA
v_gene: TRBV29-1

CDR3nt: TGTGCCAGCAGCTTAGCTTGGGAGGACACCGGGGAGCTGTTTTTT
CDR3aa: CASSLAWEDTGELFF
j_gene: TRBJ2-2
abundance: many
d_gene: NA
v_gene: TRBV7-2

CDR3nt: TGTGCCACCAGCAGAGATCTTAGCGGGGGCCCCACCGGGGAGCTGTTTTTT
CDR3aa: CATSRDLSGGPTGELFF
j_gene: TRBJ2-2
abundance: NA
d_gene: TRBD2
v_gene: TRBV15

CDR3nt: TGCGCCAGCAGCTTAGGACAGGGTGGATTGGATGAGCAGTTCTTC
CDR3aa: CASSLGQGGLDEQFF
j_gene: TRBJ2-1
abundance: few
d_gene: TRBD1
v_gene: TRBV5-1

CDR3nt: TGCGCCAGCAGCCACAGAAACGTACTAGAAGAGACCCAGTACTTC
CDR3aa: CASSHRNVLEETQYF
j_gene: TRBJ2-5
abundance: NA
d_gene: NA
v_gene: TRBV4-1

CDR3nt: TGTGCCAGCAGCCTCCAGGCGGGGGGGCCACACGAGCAGTACTTC
CDR3aa: CASSLQAGGPHEQYF
j_gene: TRBJ2-7
abundance: few
d_gene: TRBD2
v_gene: TRBV7-8

CDR3nt: TGCGCCAGCAGTGAGTCGATACAGCCCCAGCATTTT
CDR3aa: CASSESIQPQHF
j_gene: TRBJ1-5
abundance: many
d_gene: NA
v_gene: TRBV10-2

CDR3nt: TGTGCCATCAGTGGGCCCGCTGCGGGGAGCACAGATACGCAGTATTTT
CDR3aa: CAISGPAAGSTDTQYF
j_gene: TRBJ2-3
abundance: many
d_gene: NA
v_gene: TRBV10-3

CDR3nt: TGTGCCACCATCCCACTAGCGGCAGGGTCCCCGTATTTT
CDR3aa: CATIPLAAGSPYF
j_gene: TRBJ2-3
abundance: many
d_gene: TRBD2
v_gene: TRBV15

CDR3nt: TGCAGTGCTTTTAGGACTAGCGGGTGGTCCGGAGAGACCCAGTACTTC
CDR3aa: CSAFRTSGWSGETQYF
j_gene: TRBJ2-5
abundance: many
d_gene: TRBD2
v_gene: TRBV20-1